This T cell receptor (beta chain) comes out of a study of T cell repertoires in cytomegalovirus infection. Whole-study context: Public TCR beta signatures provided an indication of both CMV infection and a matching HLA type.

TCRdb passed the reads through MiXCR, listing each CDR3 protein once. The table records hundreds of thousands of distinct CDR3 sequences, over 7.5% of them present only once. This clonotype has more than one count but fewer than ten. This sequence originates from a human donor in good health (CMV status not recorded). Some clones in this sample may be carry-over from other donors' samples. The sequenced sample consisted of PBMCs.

The DNA for the CDR3 is TGTGCCAGCAGTGAAATGGGAACAGGGCGCCAGCCCCAGCATTTT. It specifies CASSEMGTGRQPQHF. The V gene is TRBV6-1, the J gene TRBJ1-5, with TRBD1 as a possible D gene (6 bases). Germline values: CDR1 MNHNS, CDR2 SASEGT. This CDR3 spans 15 amino acids. The V gene lost 2 bases and the J gene lost 7 bases, with 15 bases spanning the gap.